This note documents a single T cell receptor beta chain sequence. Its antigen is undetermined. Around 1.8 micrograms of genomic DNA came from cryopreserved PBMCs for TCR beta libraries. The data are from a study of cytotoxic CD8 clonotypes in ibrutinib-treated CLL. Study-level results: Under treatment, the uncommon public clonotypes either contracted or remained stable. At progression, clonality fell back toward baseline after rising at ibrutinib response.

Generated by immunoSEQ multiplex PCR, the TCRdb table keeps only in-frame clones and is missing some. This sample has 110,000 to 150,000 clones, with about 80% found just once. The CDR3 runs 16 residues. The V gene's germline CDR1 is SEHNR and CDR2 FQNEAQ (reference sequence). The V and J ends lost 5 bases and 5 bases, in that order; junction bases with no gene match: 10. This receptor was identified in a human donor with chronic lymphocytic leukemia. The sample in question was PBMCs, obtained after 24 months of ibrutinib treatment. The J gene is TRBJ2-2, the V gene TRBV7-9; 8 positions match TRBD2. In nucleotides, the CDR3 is TGTGCCAGCAGCCCGATAGCGGGAAGGACAACCGGGGAGCTGTTTTTT. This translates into CASSPIAGRTTGELFF.